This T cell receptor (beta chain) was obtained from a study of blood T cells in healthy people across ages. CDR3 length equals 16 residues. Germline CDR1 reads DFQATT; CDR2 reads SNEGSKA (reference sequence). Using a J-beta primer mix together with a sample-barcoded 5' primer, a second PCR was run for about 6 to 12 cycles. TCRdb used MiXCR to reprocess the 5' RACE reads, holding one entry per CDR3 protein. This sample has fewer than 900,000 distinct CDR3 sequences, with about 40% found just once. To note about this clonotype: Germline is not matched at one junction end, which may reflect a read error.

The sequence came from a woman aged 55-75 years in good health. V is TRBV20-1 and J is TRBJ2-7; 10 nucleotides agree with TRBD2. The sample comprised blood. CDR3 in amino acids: CSARDRSSGGSYERYF. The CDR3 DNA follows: TGCAGTGCTAGAGATCGGTCTAGCGGGGGCTCCTACGAGCGGTACTTC.